This record covers a single T cell receptor beta chain. The donors, all of them Caucasian adults, lived in Nashville, Tennessee. The CDR3 extends over 14 amino acids. Germline V gives CDR1 MNHEY, CDR2 SVGAGI. V lost 6 bases and J lost 1, with 12 bases in between. The data were obtained in a study of shared clonotypes between healthy human individuals. Sequencing used immunoSEQ multiplex PCR; TCRdb keeps in-frame clones, though not all of them. The table records millions of clones, over 90% of them present only once. Sequencing was done on a sample of naive CD4+ T cells from PBMCs. Subset given: CD45RA+ positively selected. The chain is built from TRBV6-5 and TRBJ1-1; no clear D. This receptor was taken from a man younger than 30 in good health. Some clones in this sample may be carry-over from other donors' samples. The CDR3 DNA reads as TGTGCCAGCAGCCTAAAACGGTCGAACACTGAAGCTTTCTTT. Its translation is CASSLKRSNTEAFF.